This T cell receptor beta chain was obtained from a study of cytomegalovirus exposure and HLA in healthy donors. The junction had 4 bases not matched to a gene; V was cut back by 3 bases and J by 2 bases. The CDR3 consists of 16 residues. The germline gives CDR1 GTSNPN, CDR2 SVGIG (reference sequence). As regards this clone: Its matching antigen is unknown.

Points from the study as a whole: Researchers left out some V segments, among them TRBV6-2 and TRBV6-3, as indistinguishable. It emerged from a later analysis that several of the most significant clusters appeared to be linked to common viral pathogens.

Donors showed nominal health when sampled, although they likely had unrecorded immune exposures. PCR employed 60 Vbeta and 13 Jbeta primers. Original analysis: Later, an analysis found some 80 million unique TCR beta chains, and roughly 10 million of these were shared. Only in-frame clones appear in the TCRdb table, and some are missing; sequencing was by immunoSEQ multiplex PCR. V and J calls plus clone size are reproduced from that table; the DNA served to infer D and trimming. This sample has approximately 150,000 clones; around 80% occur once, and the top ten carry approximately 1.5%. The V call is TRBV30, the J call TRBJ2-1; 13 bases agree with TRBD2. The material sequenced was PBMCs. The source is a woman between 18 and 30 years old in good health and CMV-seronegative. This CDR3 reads CAWRGTSGITYNEQFF. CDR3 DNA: TGTGCCTGGAGGGGGACTAGCGGGATTACCTACAATGAGCAGTTCTTC.